The clone carrying this T cell receptor beta chain was counted a few times. The germline CDR1 and CDR2 sequences are SGHRS and YFSETQ. This CDR3 is 16 amino acids long. V gave up 0 bases and J gave up 0 bases; unmatched junction bases: 1. This sample was taken from a study of T cells in Graves' hyperthyroidism and ophthalmopathy. Amplification of TCR beta CDR3 regions was performed using RNA transcripts as template. Primed by the HTBI set, a first-round RT-PCR was run on the TCR CDR3. MiXCR, applied by TCRdb to the multiplex PCR reads, yields one record per CDR3 protein. Seen here are fewer than 900,000 distinct CDR3 sequences, 18% observed once, and the top ten hold over 15%.

The chain couples TRBV5-1 to TRBJ1-2; 11 bases align to TRBD1. The TCR was taken from a woman aged 50 to 60 with Graves' hyperthyroidism that later progressed to Graves' ophthalmopathy. Material: blood. This CDR3 reads CASSLEGQGANYGYTF. DNA of the CDR3: TGCGCCAGCAGCTTGGAGGGACAGGGGGCTAACTATGGCTACACCTTC.